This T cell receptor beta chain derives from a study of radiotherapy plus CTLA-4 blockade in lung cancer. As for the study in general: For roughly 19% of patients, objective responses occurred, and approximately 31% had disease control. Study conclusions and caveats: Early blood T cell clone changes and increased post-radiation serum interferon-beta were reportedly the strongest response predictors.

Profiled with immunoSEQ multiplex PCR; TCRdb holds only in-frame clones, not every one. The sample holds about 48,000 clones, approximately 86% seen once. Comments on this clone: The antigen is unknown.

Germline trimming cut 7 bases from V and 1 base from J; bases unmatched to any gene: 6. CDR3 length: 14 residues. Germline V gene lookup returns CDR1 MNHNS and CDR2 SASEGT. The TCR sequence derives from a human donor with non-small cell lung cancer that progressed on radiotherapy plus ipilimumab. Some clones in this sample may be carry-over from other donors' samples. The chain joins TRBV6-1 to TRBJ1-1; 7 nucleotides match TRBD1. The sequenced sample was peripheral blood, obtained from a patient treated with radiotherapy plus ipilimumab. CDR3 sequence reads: CASISTGWNTEAFF. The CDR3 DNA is TGTGCCAGCATTTCGACAGGGTGGAACACTGAAGCTTTCTTT.